This T cell receptor beta chain appears in the sequencing data of a study of a mutant IDH1 vaccine in newly diagnosed glioma. On the study more broadly: The vaccination schedule gave patients eight doses in weeks 1, 3, 5, 7, 11, 15, 19 and 23. Vaccination started 4-6 weeks after radiotherapy alone, or with temozolomide cycles. The sex distribution of treated patients was approximately 62% male and roughly 38% female, with a mean age of 40.4 years.

Some clones are missing from TCRdb's copy, which holds only in-frame ones; the method was immunoSEQ multiplex PCR. Among over 55,000 clones listed, about 84% were seen once. On this clone: Its cognate antigen is unknown.

Time point denoted: week 11, during vaccination. Every vaccination contained 300 ug of the mutant IDH1 20-mer peptide and was paired with topical imiquimod. The CDR3 is 15 amino acids. Trimming removed 2 bases from V and 6 bases from J; junction bases left unmatched: 5. Germline CDR1 SEHNR, CDR2 FQNEAQ (reference sequence). The gene calls are TRBV7-9 and TRBJ2-1, with 9 bases identical to TRBD2. The material sequenced was PBMCs, taken from a glioma patient whose treatment included an IDH1 peptide vaccine. The receptor's source is a man younger than 45 with glioma. CDR3 DNA sequence: TGTGCCAGCAGCTTAAGAATAGCGGGGGCCAATGAGCAGTTCTTC. This sequence encodes CASSLRIAGANEQFF.